These 13 T cell receptor beta chains came from one sample sequenced in a study of preoperative IRX-2 immunotherapy in early breast cancer. This table comes from immunoSEQ multiplex PCR, and its TCRdb copy is limited to in-frame clones, with some not included. The sample holds 34,000 or so clones, around 83% seen once. As to treatment: preoperative locoregional IRX-2 cytokine immunotherapy. The sample in question was lymph node tissue, obtained from a patient treated with IRX-2 immunotherapy. Every receptor here comes from a human donor with breast cancer.

V and J are TRBV15 and TRBJ1-3; D is ambiguous. The CDR3 covers 14 residues. Germline CDR1 LNHNV, CDR2 YYDKDF (reference sequence). Deletions cut 8 bases from V and 0 bases from J, with 11 bases between. This CDR3 reads CATRKAVSGNTIYF. As DNA, the CDR3 is TGTGCCACCCGGAAGGCGGTCTCTGGAAACACCATATATTTT.

About this clone itself: Its ends do not fully match the called genes, so a read error is possible. This sequence joins TRBV6-8 and TRBJ2-5; 10 bases line up with TRBD1. The CDR3 extends over 15 amino acids. CDR1 MNHGY and CDR2 SAAAGT come from the germline V gene. The CDR3 DNA follows: TGTGCCATCAGTACCGGGACAGGGGAGCCAGGTGGCCAGTACTTC. This translates into CAISTGTGEPGGQYF.

The chain joins TRBV30 to TRBJ1-1; D uncertain. This CDR3 contains 13 residues. V was cut by 3 bases and J by 6 bases, with 14 bases left in between. CDR1 and CDR2 from the germline V gene are GTSNPN and SVGIG (reference sequence). Here the CDR3 DNA reads TGTGCCTGGAGGGTGGGGTACGGTTCTGAAGCTTTCTTT. It yields the protein CAWRVGYGSEAFF.

V gene TRBV28 combines with J gene TRBJ1-3, with D uncertain. This CDR3 has 13 residues. The germline CDR1 and CDR2 sequences are MDHEN and SYDVKM. V dropped 5 bases and J dropped 2 bases, with 7 bases sitting between them. The CDR3 loop is CASSMVAGNTIYF. CDR3 DNA: TGTGCCAGCAGTATGGTTGCTGGAAACACCATATATTTT.

In its sample, this clone was seen once. The chain carries TRBV29-1 and TRBJ2-7; TRBD1 is a possible D gene (6 bases). Germline CDR1 and CDR2: SQVTM and ANQGSEA. This CDR3 region has 12 residues. The V end was cut by 6 bases, the J end by 6 bases, with 15 bases between. CDR3 in amino acids: CSVLTGFTEQYF. As DNA, the CDR3 is TGCAGCGTCCTTACAGGGTTCACCGAGCAGTACTTC.

CDR3 loop: CASRVGGYEQYF. The CDR3 DNA sequence: TGTGCCAGCAGGGTAGGGGGGTACGAGCAGTACTTC. The chain links TRBV28 to TRBJ2-7; D is tentatively TRBD1 or TRBD2 (6 bases each). This CDR3 region has 12 residues. Germline loops: CDR1 MDHEN, CDR2 SYDVKM. With 6 bases removed from V and 4 bases from J, the gap between germline ends came to 10 bases.

The gene calls are TRBV25-1 and TRBJ1-1; D is ambiguous. V gave up 2 bases and J gave up 2 bases, with 12 bases separating them. The CDR3 is made up of 15 amino acids. The germline V gene has CDR1 MGHDK and CDR2 SYGVNS. As DNA, the CDR3 is TGTGCCAGCAGTGAAGGGCGGGTTCGCAACACTGAAGCTTTCTTT. It yields the protein CASSEGRVRNTEAFF. Supplemented by reference TRBV25-1 and TRBJ1-1, the full variable domain reads EADIYQTPRYLVIGTGKKITLECSQTMGHDKMYWYQQDPGMELHLIHYSYGVNSTEKGDLSSESTVSRIRTEHFPLTLESARPSHTSQYLCASSEGRVRNTEAFFGQGTRLTVV.

The gene calls are TRBV10-2 and TRBJ2-7; D is perhaps TRBD1 (6 bases). V was shortened by 10 bases and J by 6 bases, with 19 bases between the two germline ends. CDR3 size: 13 residues. Germline V gene lookup returns CDR1 WSHSY and CDR2 SAAADI. The DNA for the CDR3 is TGCGCCACAACGGGACATGGAAGCGGCGAGCAGTACTTC. This translates into CATTGHGSGEQYF.

The chain recombines TRBV18 with TRBJ2-1; 9 bases fit TRBD1. Germline CDR1 and CDR2: KGHSH and LQKENI. With 2 bases clipped from V and 10 bases from J, the junction kept 9 bases outside the gene matches. The CDR3 length is 15 residues. The CDR3 reads CASSPGTGHRTEQFF. The CDR3, as DNA: TGTGCCAGCTCACCAGGGACAGGGCACCGGACGGAGCAGTTCTTC.

This clone was seen a handful of times. V and J are TRBV15 and TRBJ2-7; D not certain. Germline values: CDR1 LNHNV, CDR2 YYDKDF (reference sequence). The V gene lost 0 bases and the J gene lost 3 bases, with 9 bases spanning the gap. The CDR3 contains 14 residues. DNA of the CDR3: TGTGCCACCAGCAGAGATTTAATTTTCTACGAGCAGTACTTC. It encodes CATSRDLIFYEQYF. Looking up the rest from reference TRBV15 and TRBJ2-7 gives the full variable domain: DAMVIQNPRYQVTQFGKPVTLSCSQTLNHNVMYWYQQKSSQAPKLLFHYYDKDFNNEADTPDNFQSRRPNTSFCFLDIRSPGLGDTAMYLCATSRDLIFYEQYFGPGTRLTVT.

The chain is built from TRBV29-1 and TRBJ1-1, with no clear D. Germline CDR1 and CDR2: SQVTM and ANQGSEA. Trimming took 4 bases from V and 5 from J, leaving 17 bases between them. The CDR3 is made up of 14 amino acids. The CDR3 coding sequence is TGCAGCGTTGCATATTTAGCGAGAGAGACTGAAGCTTTCTTT. Its translation is CSVAYLARETEAFF.

This chain joins TRBV18 and TRBJ2-7, with D perhaps matching TRBD1 or TRBD2 (5 bases each). The CDR3 has 15 amino acids. Germline CDR1 is KGHSH and CDR2 is LQKENI. V lost 4 bases, J lost 6 bases, and 19 bases lay in between. CDR3 coding DNA: TGTGCCAGCTCACGGATTGGCAGGGAGTTGTCCGAGCAGTACTTC. Translation: CASSRIGRELSEQYF. Full variable domain (missing parts from reference TRBV18 and TRBJ2-7): NAGVMQNPRHLVRRRGQEARLRCSPMKGHSHVYWYRQLPEEGLKFMVYLQKENIIDESGMPKERFSAEFPKEGPSILRIQQVVRGDSAAYFCASSRIGRELSEQYFGPGTRLTVT.

The rearrangement uses TRBV28 and TRBJ2-6; D not certain. The germline gives CDR1 MDHEN, CDR2 SYDVKM. Trimming removed 0 bases at V and 2 bases at J, with 11 bases between. This CDR3 has 17 residues. The CDR3 here is CASSLWDSGTGANVLTF. In DNA, the CDR3 is TGTGCCAGCAGTTTATGGGATTCTGGGACTGGGGCCAACGTCCTGACTTTC.